What follows is one TCR beta chain and its context. No cognate antigen has been identified for it. No much larger clonotype is one base removed from it; base qualities were not supplied. Other DNA sequences from this sample encode an identical CDR3 as well. This entry comes from a study of CD8+ T cells in alopecia areata (dated by TCRdb to the late 2010s). Looking at the study overall: Treated patients were enrolled in an open-label pilot trial of oral tofacitinib, 5 to 10 mg twice daily, for moderate-to-severe alopecia areata. TCRbeta CDR3 regions were amplified by immunoSEQ multiplex PCR with 35 Vbeta forward and 13 Jbeta reverse primers. Scalp clonality was compared among normal scalp (n=4), patchy alopecia areata scalp (n=8), and alopecia totalis/universalis scalp (n=8). Patients on tofacitinib were biopsied at baseline and after 4 and 24 weeks of treatment, and several of the patients also had a later scalp biopsy. To study T cell clonal expansion in alopecia areata, the researchers applied high-throughput TCRbeta sequencing to both the C3H/HeJ mouse model and human patients. RNA was obtained with the PAXgene miRNA kit for fixed scalp, the miRNeasy kit for PBMCs, and the RNeasy kit for mouse skin. Human TCRbeta sequencing covered scalp tissue and sorted CD4+ and CD8+ peripheral blood T cells from patchy and totalis/universalis alopecia areata patients and healthy controls. Tofacitinib was given for 6 to 18 months, followed by 6 months of follow-up off drug to assess delayed response and recurrence. Beyond this particular receptor, the publication reports: Scalp TCR repertoire analysis is complicated because resident alphabeta T cells in normal human skin are also sequenced, whereas mouse skin is dominated by gammadelta T cells. Compared with normal scalp, lesional scalp had higher clonality and more expanded CD8+ clones, particularly in alopecia totalis/universalis, a pattern that suggests antigenic drive. Shared TCR sequences between patients were less evident than in mice, which may be partly attributable to HLA diversity in the patient population.

Lesional scalp punch biopsies and peripheral blood were collected from alopecia areata patients. After PBMCs were isolated by density centrifugation and stained for CD3, CD4 and CD8, a FACSAria was used to sort CD4+ and CD8+ T cells. V was cut back by 5 bases and J by 2 bases, leaving a gap of 7 bases between them. From the cysteine up to the phenylalanine, the CDR3 has a length of 13 residues. The entry retains the CDR3 DNA only, 39 bases that are in frame from base 1. CDR1 is given as SGHTA and CDR2 as FQGNSA, both from the germline V gene. The receptor library was made with the immunoSEQ multiplex PCR assay. To provide template for TCR sequencing, every sample had RNA extracted and reverse transcribed into cDNA. First-strand cDNA was synthesized with SuperScript III using a 2:1 mix of oligo-dT and random hexamers. A synthetic immune receptor repertoire was used to gauge amplification bias, and whatever bias remained was removed computationally. Under the source paper's analysis protocol: Raw reads were preprocessed for error removal, and CDR3 was defined according to IMGT conventions as running from the conserved cysteine to phenylalanine. Clonality was calculated as 1 minus Shannon entropy normalized by log2 of the number of productive unique TCRs. Whether each scalp clone was CD4 or CD8 was inferred by checking scalp TCRbeta sequences against the CD4 and CD8 repertoires from sorted blood. Held by TCRdb, this immuneACCESS table contains in-frame sequences only and omits some clones. Under half of the omission traces to an unresolved V gene where checked; the cause of the rest is unknown. V and J calls and clone size are given by that table; D and trimming were obtained from the DNA. Present in this sample are roughly 97,000 clones, about two fifths of which were seen just once. The top ten hold approximately 1.5% of the sample.

The sequencing sample was made of CD4+ T cells sorted from blood. This TCR was recovered from a human donor with alopecia areata. Rearrangement joined TRBV7-2 to TRBJ1-5; the D gene cannot be resolved reliably. The DNA sequence is given as TGTGCCAGCAGCGTCCGGGGCAATCAGCCCCAGCATTTT. The encoded protein is CASSVRGNQPQHF.